The T cell receptor (beta chain) under discussion was sequenced for a study of blood T cell repertoires in COVID-19. About the research overall: T cells, B-cell-depleted T cells, or PBMCs provided the cDNA or gDNA that served as material.

Germline V gene sequence: CDR1 LGHDT, CDR2 YNNKEL (reference sequence). Germline trimming cut 2 bases from V and 6 bases from J; bases unmatched to any gene: 8. The CDR3 runs 15 residues. Clones were sequenced by immunoSEQ multiplex PCR, and TCRdb holds only the in-frame ones, with some missing. The table has 200,000 to 300,000 clones, around 88% seen once. Participants were aged about 18 to 89 years from some 24 US areas. Participant-reported clinical history was the basis for cohort assignment. The sample was PBMCs or T cells enriched from blood (not recorded which). This clonotype originated in a woman in her thirties or forties with acute COVID-19. The genes are TRBV3-1 (or the pseudogene TRBV3-2) and TRBJ2-7, with TRBD1 identical over 9 bases. CDR3 nucleotides: TGTGCCAGCAGCCAAATGGGGACAGGGACGGCCGAGCAGTACTTC. It translates to CASSQMGTGTAEQYF.